A single T cell receptor beta chain is shown here with its context. As yet, its antigen is unknown. PCR was performed using 60 Vbeta and 13 Jbeta primers. Method: immunoSEQ multiplex PCR; TCRdb's copy keeps in-frame clones and lacks some. The table records roughly 120,000 clones, about three quarters of them present only once. The entry originates in a study of cytomegalovirus exposure and HLA in healthy donors. Study in general: Most genotyped donors, over 70% of about 400, had Caucasian-associated genetic ancestry. Study-level results: Most TCR sequences were uncommon, yet certain public TCRs appeared in many donors. In a later analysis, V- and J-gene trimming of beta chains associated with a DCLRE1C missense variant, replicated independently.

Germline V CDR1 and CDR2: SGHDT, YYEEEE. Deletions cut 4 bases from V and 1 base from J, with 12 bases between. The CDR3 has 15 amino acids. The chain joins TRBV5-6 to TRBJ1-5; D remains ambiguous. Sequencing was performed on PBMCs. This clonotype originated in a woman aged 25 to 39 in good health and CMV-seropositive. Here the CDR3 reads CASSLHPGSNQPQHF. CDR3 coding DNA: TGTGCCAGCAGCCTCCACCCCGGGAGCAATCAGCCCCAGCATTTT.